The source of this T cell receptor beta chain is a study of cytotoxic CD8 clonotypes in ibrutinib-treated CLL. Study-level information: Response samples followed a median 12 months of treatment, range 6 to 36.

Deep sequencing aimed at 1 in 200,000 to 1 in 1 million T cells' resolution. Measured with immunoSEQ multiplex PCR; TCRdb has only the in-frame clones, and not every one. The table shows around 130,000 clones, with less than 90% occurring only once. V was cut by 1 base and J by 7 bases, with 14 bases left in between. Germline loops: CDR1 KGHSH, CDR2 LQKENI. This CDR3 spans 15 amino acids. The chain combines TRBV18 with TRBJ2-1; TRBD1 might be the D (6 bases). The TCR originated in a human donor with chronic lymphocytic leukemia. The sample consisted of PBMCs, taken after 24 months of ibrutinib treatment. This CDR3 reads CASSPLSGQVNEQFF. CDR3 nucleotides: TGTGCCAGCTCACCACTTTCGGGACAAGTTAATGAGCAGTTCTTC.